This T cell receptor beta chain is drawn from a study of CD8+ T cells in alopecia areata. The CDR3 is made up of 16 amino acids. In germline, CDR1 is SGHTA, CDR2 FQGNSA. V lost 7 bases, J lost 1 base, and 19 bases lay in between. This clone was observed a few times. Extraction of RNA preceded its reverse transcription into cDNA, which served as the sequencing template. Sequencing was performed with immunoSEQ multiplex PCR; in TCRdb, only in-frame clones are kept and a portion is missing. Of approximately 150,000 clones in the sample, around 51% are singletons; the top ten hold less than 1%. Sequencing was performed on CD4+ T cells sorted from blood, taken at week 0. J is TRBJ1-1 and V is TRBV7-2; perhaps TRBD1 as D (5 bases). The clonotype was recovered from a human donor with alopecia areata. The DNA for the CDR3 is TGTGCCAGCATCCCGCGGGGCGGGAGGGGGAACACTGAAGCTTTCTTT. This gives the protein CASIPRGGRGNTEAFF.